One sample yielded the 26 T cell receptor beta chains listed below, sequenced in a study of blood T cell repertoires in COVID-19. Some clones are missing from TCRdb's copy, which holds only in-frame ones; the method was immunoSEQ multiplex PCR. Counted here are roughly 360,000 clones, roughly 80% occurring once; the ten biggest clones make up roughly 5.1%. The sample taken for sequencing was PBMCs or T cells enriched from blood (not recorded which). These receptor sequences come from a woman in her fifties or sixties who had recovered from COVID-19.

In its sample, this clone was seen many times. The chain is built from TRBV6-5 and TRBJ1-2; TRBD1 is a possible D gene (5 bases). CDR3 length: 13 amino acids. V was trimmed by 5 bases and J by 4 bases, leaving 11 bases between them. Germline values: CDR1 MNHEY, CDR2 SVGAGI. The CDR3 here is CASSKLRVYGYTF. For the CDR3, the DNA is TGTGCCAGCAGTAAACTCAGGGTCTATGGCTACACCTTC.

The chain has TRBV21-1 and TRBJ1-3; no check of the table's D call, TRBD1, against the DNA was made. TRBV21-1 is labeled a pseudogene. This CDR3 has 15 amino acids. CDR3 nucleotide sequence: TGTGCCGGTCAGGATCTTCTCGTGGTCTGGGACACCATATATTTT. Translating it yields CAGQDLLVVWDTIYF.

This chain connects TRBV7-2 to TRBJ2-1, with TRBD1 identical over 8 bases. The V segment lost 3 bases and the J segment 6 bases; nucleotides outside the gene matches: 4. In germline, CDR1 is SGHTA, CDR2 FQGNSA. The CDR3 spans 14 residues. DNA for the CDR3: TGTGCCAGCAGCTTCCCCGGACAGGGCAATGAGCAGTTCTTC. This gives the protein CASSFPGQGNEQFF.

This chain connects TRBV5-1 to TRBJ2-1; 13 bases align to TRBD2. J lost 10 bases, V lost 3 bases, and 13 bases had no gene match. This CDR3 is 17 amino acids long. CDR1 and CDR2 from the germline V gene are SGHRS and YFSETQ. CDR3 protein: CASSWTLRTSGGHEQFF. The DNA of the CDR3 is TGCGCCAGCAGCTGGACCCTACGGACTAGCGGGGGCCACGAGCAGTTCTTC.

V is TRBV28 and J is TRBJ1-2; D is perhaps TRBD1 (6 bases). Trimming removed 4 bases from V and 6 bases from J, with 9 bases in between. This CDR3 has 12 amino acids. Germline V gene sequence: CDR1 MDHEN, CDR2 SYDVKM. CDR3 region: CASSSYRDGYTF. The CDR3 coding sequence is TGTGCCAGCAGTTCGTACAGGGATGGCTACACCTTC.

The rearrangement links TRBV5-4 to TRBJ1-2, with D possibly matching TRBD1 (6 bases). V lost 4 bases and J lost 4, with 17 bases in between. Germline-derived CDR1 and CDR2 are SGHNT and YYREEE (reference sequence). CDR3 length: 15 residues. The CDR3 loop is CASSEGRGSTYGYTF. The CDR3 nucleotides are TGTGCCAGCAGCGAAGGCAGGGGTTCTACCTATGGCTACACCTTC.

CDR3 protein: CASGPIGTGGWRAEAFF. In nucleotides, the CDR3 is TGTGCTAGTGGTCCGATCGGGACAGGGGGCTGGAGGGCTGAAGCTTTCTTT. The chain links TRBV12-5 to TRBJ1-1, with TRBD1 identical over 12 bases. Germline CDR1 reads LGHNT; CDR2 reads FRNRAP. Germline trimming cut 5 bases from V and 6 bases from J; bases unmatched to any gene: 13. This CDR3 contains 17 residues.

This chain uses TRBV4-3 with TRBJ1-2, with 7 bases matching TRBD1. V lost 2 bases, J lost 7 bases, and 7 bases stayed unmatched. There are 14 residues in the CDR3. CDR1 is LGHNA, CDR2 YSLEER, per germline. CDR3 DNA sequence: TGCGCCAGCAGCCAACTCACAGGGGAAGGTGGCTACACCTTC. Translating it yields CASSQLTGEGGYTF.

The gene calls are TRBV7-9 and TRBJ1-6; D gene uncertain. V was clipped by 1 base and J by 8 bases, with 12 bases between them. Germline V gene data show CDR1 as SEHNR and CDR2 as FQNEAQ (reference sequence). The CDR3 runs 15 residues. The chain's CDR3 is CASSLEVLADSPLHF. The CDR3 DNA is TGTGCCAGCAGCTTAGAAGTGCTAGCGGATTCACCCCTCCACTTT.

This chain uses TRBV6-2 or TRBV6-3 with TRBJ1-2, with D perhaps TRBD1 (6 bases). The V gene's germline CDR1 is MNHEY and CDR2 SVGEGT. The CDR3 is 17 residues long. Between the trimmed V and J ends, which lost 0 bases and 4 bases, there was a span of 18 bases. The CDR3, as DNA: TGTGCCAGCAGTTACTCTTACGTTACAGGGTTTGCCTATGGCTACACCTTC. It encodes CASSYSYVTGFAYGYTF.

This clone was counted a single time. The chain carries TRBV6-5 and TRBJ2-7; D may be TRBD2 (6 bases). Germline V gives CDR1 MNHEY, CDR2 SVGAGI. The CDR3 runs 14 residues. Trimming stripped 5 bases from V and 9 bases from J, with 20 bases between. The chain's CDR3 is CASSRVGREVGQYF. CDR3 sequence (DNA): TGTGCCAGCAGTAGAGTTGGCAGGGAGGTTGGGCAGTACTTC.

The chain is built from TRBV7-3 and TRBJ2-1, with 12 positions matching TRBD2. Germline V gives CDR1 SGHTA, CDR2 FQGTGA. V gave up 5 bases and J gave up 7 bases; unmatched junction bases: 15. The CDR3 consists of 18 residues. The CDR3 nucleotides are TGTGCCAGCAGCAGACACTCCCGAATACTAGCGGGAGGAAATGAGCAGTTCTTC. The encoded protein is CASSRHSRILAGGNEQFF. The entire variable domain, with the rest obtained from reference TRBV7-3 and TRBJ2-1, is as follows: GAGVSQTPSNKVTEKGKYVELRCDPISGHTALYWYRQSLGQGPEFLIYFQGTGAADDSGLPNDRFFAVRPEGSVSTLKIQRTERGDSAVYLCASSRHSRILAGGNEQFFGPGTRLTVL.

This chain uses TRBV5-1 with TRBJ1-3, with 10 bases matching TRBD1. Per the germline V gene, CDR1 is SGHRS and CDR2 is YFSETQ. The CDR3 contains 17 residues. With V trimmed by 4 bases and J by 4 bases, 11 bases remained unmatched. The CDR3, as DNA: TGCGCCAGCAGCCTACGGACAGGGGGAGCTAGGGGAAACACCATATATTTT. Its translation is CASSLRTGGARGNTIYF.

The chain carries TRBV3-1 (or the pseudogene TRBV3-2) and TRBJ2-7, with 8 positions matching TRBD1. The length of the CDR3 is 16 residues. Germline V CDR1 and CDR2: LGHDT, YNNKEL (reference sequence). Unmatched junction bases numbered 11, after V lost 4 bases and J lost 3 bases. The CDR3, as DNA: TGTGCCAGCAGCCCAGTGTCAGGGGGCACTTTCTACGAGCAGTACTTC. It translates to CASSPVSGGTFYEQYF.

The chain links TRBV5-6 to TRBJ1-5; 7 bases fit TRBD1. CDR3 size: 16 residues. Per germline, CDR1 SGHDT and CDR2 YYEEEE. The J segment lost 5 bases and the V segment lost 4 bases, leaving 12 bases of the junction unmatched. The CDR3 sequence is CASSGRQGMGDQPQHF. For the CDR3, the DNA is TGTGCCAGCAGCGGCAGACAGGGTATGGGGGATCAGCCCCAGCATTTT.

J is TRBJ1-6 and V is TRBV9; D not certain. Trimming removed 4 bases at V and 7 bases at J, with 12 bases between. CDR3 length: 14 amino acids. Germline CDR1 reads SGDLS; CDR2 reads YYNGEE. CDR3 sequence reads: CASSPWPENSPLHF. DNA of the CDR3: TGTGCCAGCAGCCCGTGGCCCGAAAATTCACCCCTCCACTTT.

The chain couples TRBV6-5 to TRBJ1-2; a possible D gene is TRBD1 (5 bases). The CDR3 loop spans 15 amino acids. Germline V CDR1 and CDR2: MNHEY, SVGAGI. Trimming removed 5 bases at V and 6 bases at J, with 19 bases between. The CDR3 DNA is TGTGCCAGCAGTCCCCGCGGCTCAGGGTTCGATGGCTACACCTTC. This sequence encodes CASSPRGSGFDGYTF.

The rearrangement joins TRBV30 to TRBJ1-6; 7 nucleotides agree with TRBD1. Germline V CDR1 and CDR2: GTSNPN, SVGIG (reference sequence). CDR3 size: 13 residues. After removal of 4 bases from V and 7 bases from J, the junction contained 4 bases not matched to a gene. The DNA of the CDR3 is TGTGCCTGGATAGTCAGGGGGAATTCACCCCTCCACTTT. Encoded protein: CAWIVRGNSPLHF.

The rearrangement joins TRBV19 to TRBJ2-1, with 10 positions matching TRBD1. The CDR3 runs to 15 residues. V lost 5 bases, J lost 7 bases, and 8 bases stayed unmatched. CDR1 is LNHDA and CDR2 is SQIVND in the germline V gene (reference sequence). The CDR3 DNA reads TGTGCCAGTAGTCCCACCGGGACAGGGGCTAATGAGCAGTTCTTC. Residues: CASSPTGTGANEQFF. The whole variable domain, filled in from reference TRBV19 and TRBJ2-1, reads DGGITQSPKYLFRKEGQNVTLSCEQNLNHDAMYWYRQDPGQGLRLIYYSQIVNDFQKGDIAEGYSVSREKKESFPLTVTSAQKNPTAFYLCASSPTGTGANEQFFGPGTRLTVL.

A note on this clone: Other DNA sequences in this sample translate to the same CDR3. The rearrangement uses TRBV7-2 and TRBJ1-2; TRBD1 agrees at 12 bases. V shed 5 bases, J shed 4 bases, and the junction held 2 bases outside the gene matches. The CDR3 is 14 amino acids. From germline, CDR1 is SGHTA and CDR2 FQGNSA. As DNA, the CDR3 is TGTGCCAGCAGCCTGGGACAGGGGGCCTATGGCTACACCTTC. This encodes CASSLGQGAYGYTF.

In this sample, this clone turned up a few times. V gene TRBV30 combines with J gene TRBJ1-2, with D tentatively TRBD1 (5 bases). Trimming took off 2 bases at V and 8 bases at J, with 15 bases between the two ends. CDR3 size: 13 residues. The germline V gene has CDR1 GTSNPN and CDR2 SVGIG (reference sequence). The CDR3 nucleotides are TGTGCCTGGAGTCCGCAGGGAACGGGCGGCTACACCTTC. Protein: CAWSPQGTGGYTF. The full variable domain, its missing parts supplied by reference TRBV30 and TRBJ1-2, is SQTIHQWPATLVQPVGSPLSLECTVEGTSNPNLYWYRQAAGRGLQLLFYSVGIGQISSEVPQNLSASRPQDRQFILSSKKLLLSDSGFYLCAWSPQGTGGYTFGSGTRLTVV.

Written as DNA, the CDR3 is TGTGCCACCAGTGACCCGAGCGGGGCGGGGGATGAGCAGTTCTTC. Amino acids: CATSDPSGAGDEQFF. The rearrangement links TRBV24-1 to TRBJ2-1; 7 nucleotides align to TRBD2. Germline V CDR1 and CDR2: KGHDR, SFDVKD. V lost 4 bases to trimming and J lost 8 bases; unmatched junction nucleotides: 10. The CDR3 length is 15 residues.

The chain joins TRBV25-1 to TRBJ1-5; TRBD1 matches 9 bases. This CDR3 region has 15 residues. V was pared by 3 bases and J by 4 bases, with 4 bases of the junction left unmatched. Looked up from germline, CDR1 is MGHDK and CDR2 is SYGVNS. CDR3 DNA sequence: TGTGCCAGCAGTGACCTTGGACAGGGGAATCAGCCCCAGCATTTT. Amino acid sequence: CASSDLGQGNQPQHF.

The V and J genes are TRBV11-3 and TRBJ1-2; D ambiguous. V shed 4 bases and J shed 0 bases, with 9 bases lying between them. Germline assignment: CDR1 SGHNT and CDR2 YENEEA. This CDR3 is built from 14 residues. The CDR3: CASSSPPSNYGYTF. CDR3 DNA: TGTGCCAGCAGCTCCCCTCCCTCTAACTATGGCTACACCTTC.

This chain uses TRBV19 with TRBJ2-7; a possible D gene is TRBD2 (7 bases). The CDR3 is 18 residues long. Germline V gene sequence: CDR1 LNHDA, CDR2 SQIVND (reference sequence). V was clipped by 5 bases and J by 6 bases, with 29 bases between them. This chain's CDR3 is CASSALQGPIRLAVEQYF. The DNA for the CDR3 is TGTGCCAGTAGTGCACTCCAGGGGCCTATACGACTAGCTGTCGAGCAGTACTTC.

The chain is built from TRBV12-3 or TRBV12-4 and TRBJ1-2, with 7 bases aligning to TRBD1. J was trimmed by 7 bases and V by 4 bases; bases with no gene match: 6. This CDR3 region has 13 residues. In nucleotides, the CDR3 is TGTGCCAGCAGTTCACAGGAGGGGGCTGGCTACACCTTC. It yields the protein CASSSQEGAGYTF.